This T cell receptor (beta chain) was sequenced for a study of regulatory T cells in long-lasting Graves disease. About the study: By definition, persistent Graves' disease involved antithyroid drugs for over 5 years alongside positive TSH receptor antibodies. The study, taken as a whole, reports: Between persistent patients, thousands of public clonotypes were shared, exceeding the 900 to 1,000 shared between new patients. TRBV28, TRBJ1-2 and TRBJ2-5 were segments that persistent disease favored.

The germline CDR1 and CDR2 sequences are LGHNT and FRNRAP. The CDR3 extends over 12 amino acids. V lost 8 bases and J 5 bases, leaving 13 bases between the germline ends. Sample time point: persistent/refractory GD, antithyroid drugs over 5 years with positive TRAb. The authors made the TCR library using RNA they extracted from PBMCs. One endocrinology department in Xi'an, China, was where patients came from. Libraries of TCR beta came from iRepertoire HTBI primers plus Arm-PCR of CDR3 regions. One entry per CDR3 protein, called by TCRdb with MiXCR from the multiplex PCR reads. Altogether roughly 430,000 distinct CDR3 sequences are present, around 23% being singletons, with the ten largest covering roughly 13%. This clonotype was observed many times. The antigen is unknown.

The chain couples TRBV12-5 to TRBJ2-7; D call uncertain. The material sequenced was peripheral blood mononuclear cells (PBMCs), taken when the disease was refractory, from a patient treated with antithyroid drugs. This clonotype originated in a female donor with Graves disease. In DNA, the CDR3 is TGTGCTAGTCCAACAAGGTATGACGAGCAGTACTTC. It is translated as CASPTRYDEQYF.